Sequencing of this T cell receptor (beta chain) was carried out in a study of control samples from healthy donors and cancer patients (dated by TCRdb to 2018 to 2020). The library was made by the immunoSEQ multiplex PCR assay. In its TCRdb copy, this immuneACCESS table keeps in-frame sequences only and misses some clones. Where compared with another copy, unresolved V genes explain less than half of these, and the others have no known cause. Across this sample there are about 130,000 clones, with roughly 94% seen only once. The ten biggest clones cover 13% to 15% of the sample. The germline V gene provides CDR1 MNHNS and CDR2 SASEGT. CDR3 length: 16 amino acids, cysteine to phenylalanine. Only the CDR3 portion is preserved as DNA: 48 bases, with reading frame beginning at the first base. From V the trimming removes 2 bases and from J it removes 7 bases, while the gene matches leave 12 bases of the junction unaccounted for.

In regard to this clone: Its cognate antigen has yet to be identified. No much larger clone exists at a distance of one base, and base qualities are not known.

The clonotype was recovered from a man aged 55 to 70 with colorectal cancer. The chain employs TRBV6-1 and TRBJ2-7; 9 bases in between match TRBD1. The sequenced sample consisted of PBMCs. The DNA sequence reads TGTGCCAGCAGTGAAAGGAGGACAGGGGTGATCTGGGAGCAGTACTTC. Its coded protein is CASSERRTGVIWEQYF.